The 22 T cell receptor beta chains in this list originate from one sample, sequenced in a study of OX40 agonist ivuxolimab in advanced cancers. Measured with immunoSEQ multiplex PCR; TCRdb has only the in-frame clones, and not every one. The data hold approximately 50,000 clones, with over 70% observed a single time. Source: CD4+ or CD8+ T cells sorted from blood, taken in a trial of the OX40 agonist ivuxolimab. These receptors were collected from an adult with an advanced solid tumor such as melanoma, head and neck, liver or kidney cancer.

This chain uses TRBV7-9 with TRBJ2-3; no firm D call. The CDR3 is 14 residues long. Looked up from germline, CDR1 is SEHNR and CDR2 is FQNEAQ (reference sequence). V was pared by 5 bases and J by 2 bases, with 11 bases between. The CDR3 DNA sequence: TGTGCCAGCAGCCAGGACCAGTTCACAGATACGCAGTATTTT. Protein sequence: CASSQDQFTDTQYF.

The rearrangement uses TRBV7-9 and TRBJ2-6; D is ambiguous. V shed 7 bases and J shed 4 bases, with 14 bases lying between them. The CDR3 has 15 residues. CDR1 SEHNR and CDR2 FQNEAQ come from the germline V gene (reference sequence). The CDR3 DNA is TGTGCCAGCACCATATACGCGACAGGGGCCAACGTCCTGACTTTC. Its translation is CASTIYATGANVLTF.

CDR3 sequence (DNA): TGTGCCAGCAGCGTAGAATATGGCAGCTACAATGAGCAGTTCTTC. It translates to CASSVEYGSYNEQFF. The chain couples TRBV9 to TRBJ2-1; D gene unclear. Germline loops: CDR1 SGDLS, CDR2 YYNGEE. This CDR3 is built from 15 residues. Trimming took 0 bases from V and 3 from J, leaving 10 bases between them.

This clone was seen once. The chain combines TRBV5-1 with TRBJ1-4; maybe TRBD1 (5 bases). Germline CDR1 SGHRS, CDR2 YFSETQ. V shed 3 bases and J shed 6 bases, with 12 bases lying between them. The CDR3 totals 14 residues. The CDR3 DNA reads TGCGCCAGCAGCTCGGGTGGAGGGGATGAAAAACTGTTTTTT. Protein product: CASSSGGGDEKLFF.

V and J are TRBV7-2 and TRBJ1-1, with 7 bases lining up with TRBD1. V gave up 3 bases and J gave up 1 base; unmatched junction bases: 8. This CDR3 is 16 amino acids long. CDR1 is SGHTA and CDR2 is FQGNSA in the germline V gene. As DNA, the CDR3 is TGTGCCAGCAGCTTCAGACAGGGCACGAGGAACACTGAAGCTTTCTTT. It translates to CASSFRQGTRNTEAFF.

This clone turned up a few times. The rearrangement joins TRBV19 to TRBJ1-1; tentatively, D is TRBD1 (6 bases). The length of the CDR3 is 14 residues. CDR1 is LNHDA and CDR2 is SQIVND in the germline V gene (reference sequence). Trimming pared 5 bases from V and 1 base from J, leaving 11 bases between. CDR3 in DNA: TGTGCCAGTAGTTTGGACAGCCGGAACACTGAAGCTTTCTTT. Translating it yields CASSLDSRNTEAFF.

V and J are TRBV27 and TRBJ2-2, with 10 bases aligning to TRBD2. This CDR3 contains 18 residues. Germline assignment: CDR1 MNHEY and CDR2 SMNVEV (reference sequence). The V segment lost 2 bases and the J segment 8 bases; nucleotides outside the gene matches: 14. The CDR3, as DNA: TGTGCCAGCAGTTTACCCCCAGCGCTAGCGGGAGTCACGGGGGAGCTGTTTTTT. Encoded protein: CASSLPPALAGVTGELFF.

V gene TRBV18 combines with J gene TRBJ2-5, with TRBD2 matching 7 bases. V shed 0 bases and J 1 base; nucleotides not matched to a gene: 2. The CDR3 covers 15 residues. Germline CDR1 and CDR2: KGHSH and LQKENI. The CDR3 bases are TGTGCCAGCTCACCACCGTGGGAGGGCCAAGAGACCCAGTACTTC. This gives the protein CASSPPWEGQETQYF.

The genes are TRBV5-1 and TRBJ1-1, with D hard to call. CDR1 SGHRS and CDR2 YFSETQ come from the germline V gene. V shed 1 base and J shed 4 bases, with 11 bases lying between them. CDR3 length: 14 amino acids. The CDR3 DNA reads as TGCGCCAGCAGCTTGCTTATTTCGACCACTGAAGCTTTCTTT. Translating it yields CASSLLISTTEAFF.

This chain links TRBV7-9 with TRBJ2-3, with 7 bases fitting TRBD1. V trimming: 5 bases; J trimming: 2 bases; junction bases outside the gene matches: 7. Germline loops: CDR1 SEHNR, CDR2 FQNEAQ (reference sequence). The CDR3 totals 15 residues. The DNA for the CDR3 is TGTGCCAGCAGCGTGGGACAGCGATACACAGATACGCAGTATTTT. Translating gives CASSVGQRYTDTQYF.

The gene calls are TRBV7-8 and TRBJ2-2; D perhaps matches TRBD1 (6 bases). CDR1 and CDR2 (germline): SGHVS, FQNEAQ. The CDR3 totals 15 residues. Trimming cost V 7 bases and J 0 bases, with 12 bases left between them. CDR3 nucleotides: TGTGCCAGCAAGTCGGGGACAACGAACACCGGGGAGCTGTTTTTT. It yields the protein CASKSGTTNTGELFF.

V is TRBV19 and J is TRBJ1-1, with D perhaps TRBD1 (5 bases). Per the germline V gene, CDR1 is LNHDA and CDR2 is SQIVND (reference sequence). The CDR3 is 15 residues long. The V end was cut by 3 bases, the J end by 1 base, with 12 bases between. The CDR3 spells CASSMVRTRNTEAFF. For the CDR3, the DNA is TGTGCCAGTAGTATGGTAAGGACAAGGAACACTGAAGCTTTCTTT. Full variable domain (outside the CDR3, taken from reference TRBV19 and TRBJ1-1): DGGITQSPKYLFRKEGQNVTLSCEQNLNHDAMYWYRQDPGQGLRLIYYSQIVNDFQKGDIAEGYSVSREKKESFPLTVTSAQKNPTAFYLCASSMVRTRNTEAFFGQGTRLTVV.

The V call is TRBV6-1, the J call TRBJ1-4; unclear D gene. The V end was cut by 1 base, the J end by 5 bases, with 8 bases between. In germline, CDR1 is MNHNS, CDR2 SASEGT. The CDR3 extends over 14 amino acids. CDR3 coding DNA: TGTGCCAGCAGTGAAGACCTAGGGAATGAAAAACTGTTTTTT. Translation gives CASSEDLGNEKLFF.

This sequence joins TRBV7-8 and TRBJ2-3; 9 bases are a match to TRBD2. J gave up 4 bases and V 5 bases, and 13 bases lay outside the gene matches. This CDR3 has 17 residues. Germline-derived CDR1 and CDR2 are SGHVS and FQNEAQ. Written as DNA, the CDR3 is TGTGCCAGCAGCCCACGTTCGGCTAGCGGGGTCTCAGATACGCAGTATTTT. Translated: CASSPRSASGVSDTQYF.

The genes are TRBV6-6 and TRBJ1-1; D is ambiguous. Trimming took off 6 bases at V and 0 bases at J, with 11 bases between the two ends. CDR3 length equals 14 residues. Germline assignment: CDR1 MNHNY and CDR2 SVGAGI (reference sequence). CDR3 in DNA: TGTGCCAGCAGCCCTACAGTGATGAACACTGAAGCTTTCTTT. Its translation: CASSPTVMNTEAFF.

This chain joins TRBV11-2 and TRBJ2-7; 10 bases match TRBD2. Germline trimming cut 1 base from V and 3 bases from J; bases unmatched to any gene: 3. This CDR3 is 15 amino acids long. Germline CDR1 SGHAT, CDR2 FQNNGV. Here the CDR3 DNA reads TGTGCCAGCAGCTTAGCCCGGACTAGCGGCTACGAGCAGTACTTC. The encoded protein is CASSLARTSGYEQYF.

The chain carries TRBV2 and TRBJ2-1; D ambiguous. Germline V gene lookup returns CDR1 SNHLY and CDR2 FYNNEI. V was pared by 4 bases and J by 4 bases, with 2 bases between. The CDR3 sequence is 11 residues long. The CDR3 sequence is CASSGYNEQFF. CDR3 DNA sequence: TGTGCCAGCAGTGGTTACAATGAGCAGTTCTTC.

The J gene is TRBJ2-3, the V gene TRBV30; D is unresolved. V gave up 0 bases and J gave up 1 base, with 20 bases separating them. The length of the CDR3 is 18 residues. CDR1 is GTSNPN, CDR2 SVGIG, per germline (reference sequence). CDR3 residues: CAWSVSRVVFGGTDTQYF. As DNA, the CDR3 is TGTGCCTGGAGTGTATCGCGAGTCGTCTTCGGCGGCACAGATACGCAGTATTTT.

The chain joins TRBV6-1 to TRBJ2-7; D ambiguous. CDR3 length: 14 residues. Trimming stripped 2 bases from V and 1 base from J, with 9 bases between. Germline values: CDR1 MNHNS, CDR2 SASEGT. The CDR3 protein is CASSERGPSYEQYF. DNA of the CDR3: TGTGCCAGCAGTGAAAGAGGACCGTCCTACGAGCAGTACTTC.

The V call is TRBV7-9, the J call TRBJ2-7; 7 bases match TRBD2. Germline V gene lookup returns CDR1 SEHNR and CDR2 FQNEAQ (reference sequence). The CDR3 covers 14 residues. Unmatched junction bases numbered 2, after V lost 3 bases and J lost 0 bases. The DNA for the CDR3 is TGTGCCAGCAGCTTCGGGGGGAGCTCCTACGAGCAGTACTTC. It specifies CASSFGGSSYEQYF.

The chain is built from TRBV5-1 and TRBJ2-5; maybe TRBD2 (6 bases). Germline CDR1 SGHRS, CDR2 YFSETQ. This CDR3 has 14 amino acids. V gave up 4 bases and J gave up 5 bases, with 15 bases separating them. CDR3 protein: CASSLTSTGETQYF. CDR3 in DNA: TGCGCCAGCAGCCTGACTAGTACCGGGGAGACCCAGTACTTC.

CDR3 DNA sequence: TGTGCCAGCAGCCACGACGTAGGGACGCGGGGGAGCAATGAGCAGTTCTTC. This translates into CASSHDVGTRGSNEQFF. The chain carries TRBV4-2 and TRBJ2-1; 7 bases align to TRBD2. The CDR3 runs to 17 residues. CDR1 and CDR2 from the germline V gene are LGHNA and YNFKEQ. The junction had 14 bases not matched to a gene; V was cut back by 3 bases and J by 6 bases.